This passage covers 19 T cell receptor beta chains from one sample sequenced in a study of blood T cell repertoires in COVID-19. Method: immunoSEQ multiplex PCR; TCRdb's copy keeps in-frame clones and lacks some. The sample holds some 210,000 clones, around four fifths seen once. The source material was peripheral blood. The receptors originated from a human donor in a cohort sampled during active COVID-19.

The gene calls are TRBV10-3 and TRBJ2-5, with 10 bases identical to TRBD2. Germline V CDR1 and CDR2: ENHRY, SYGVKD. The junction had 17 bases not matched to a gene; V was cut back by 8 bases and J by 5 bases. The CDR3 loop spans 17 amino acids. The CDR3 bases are TGTGCCATCTCTAAGCGGGGGGGGCATTCATTTGTTGAGACCCAGTACTTC. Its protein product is CAISKRGGHSFVETQYF.

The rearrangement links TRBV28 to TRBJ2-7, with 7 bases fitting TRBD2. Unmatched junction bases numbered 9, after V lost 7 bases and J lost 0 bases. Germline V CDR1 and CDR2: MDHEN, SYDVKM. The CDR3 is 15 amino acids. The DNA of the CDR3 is TGTGCCAGCAATAACCCGGGACTACGCTCCTACGAGCAGTACTTC. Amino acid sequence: CASNNPGLRSYEQYF.

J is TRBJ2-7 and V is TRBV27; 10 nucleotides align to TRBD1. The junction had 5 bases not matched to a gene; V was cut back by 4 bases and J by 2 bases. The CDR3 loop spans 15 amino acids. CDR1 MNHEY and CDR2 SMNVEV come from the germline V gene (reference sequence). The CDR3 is CASSSTGTGAYEQYF. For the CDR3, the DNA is TGTGCCAGCAGTTCTACCGGGACAGGGGCCTACGAGCAGTACTTC.

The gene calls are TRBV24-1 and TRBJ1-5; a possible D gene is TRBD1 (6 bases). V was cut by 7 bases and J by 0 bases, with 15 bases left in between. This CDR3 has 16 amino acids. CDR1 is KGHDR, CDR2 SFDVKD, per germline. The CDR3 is CATRPRTADSNQPQHF. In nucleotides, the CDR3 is TGTGCCACCAGACCGAGGACAGCCGATAGCAATCAGCCCCAGCATTTT.

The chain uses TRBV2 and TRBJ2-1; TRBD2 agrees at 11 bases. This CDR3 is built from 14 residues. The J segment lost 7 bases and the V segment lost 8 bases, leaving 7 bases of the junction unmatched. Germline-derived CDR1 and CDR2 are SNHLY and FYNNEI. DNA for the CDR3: TGTGCCAGCGAACTAGCGGGAGTCAAAAATGAGCAGTTCTTC. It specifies CASELAGVKNEQFF. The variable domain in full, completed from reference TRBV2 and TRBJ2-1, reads EPEVTQTPSHQVTQMGQEVILRCVPISNHLYFYWYRQILGQKVEFLVSFYNNEISEKSEIFDDQFSVERPDGSNFTLKIRSTKLEDSAMYFCASELAGVKNEQFFGPGTRLTVL.

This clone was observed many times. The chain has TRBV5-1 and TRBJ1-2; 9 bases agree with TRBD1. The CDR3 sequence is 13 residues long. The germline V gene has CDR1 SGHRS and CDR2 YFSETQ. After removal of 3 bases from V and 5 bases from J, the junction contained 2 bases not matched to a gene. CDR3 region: CASSSGQGYGYTF. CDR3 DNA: TGCGCCAGCAGCTCGGGACAGGGTTATGGCTACACCTTC. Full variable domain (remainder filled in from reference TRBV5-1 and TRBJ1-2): KAGVTQTPRYLIKTRGQQVTLSCSPISGHRSVSWYQQTPGQGLQFLFEYFSETQRNKGNFPGRFSGRQFSNSRSEMNVSTLELGDSALYLCASSSGQGYGYTFGSGTRLTVV.

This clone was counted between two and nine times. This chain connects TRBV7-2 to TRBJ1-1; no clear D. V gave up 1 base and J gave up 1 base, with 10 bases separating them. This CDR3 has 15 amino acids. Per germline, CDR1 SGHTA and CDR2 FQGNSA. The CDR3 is CASSLGPQANTEAFF. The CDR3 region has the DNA TGTGCCAGCAGCTTAGGGCCCCAGGCGAACACTGAAGCTTTCTTT. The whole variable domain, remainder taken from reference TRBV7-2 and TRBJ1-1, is GAGVSQSPSNKVTEKGKDVELRCDPISGHTALYWYRQSLGQGLEFLIYFQGNSAPDKSGLPSDRFSAERTGGSVSTLTIQRTQQEDSAVYLCASSLGPQANTEAFFGQGTRLTVV.

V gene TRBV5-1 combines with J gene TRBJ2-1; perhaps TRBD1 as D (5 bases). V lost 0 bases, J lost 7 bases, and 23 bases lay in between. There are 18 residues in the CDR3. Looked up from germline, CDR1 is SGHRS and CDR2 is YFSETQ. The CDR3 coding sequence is TGCGCCAGCAGCTTGGATTCGATGCGCCCGCCCGGACAAAATGAGCAGTTCTTC. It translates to CASSLDSMRPPGQNEQFF.

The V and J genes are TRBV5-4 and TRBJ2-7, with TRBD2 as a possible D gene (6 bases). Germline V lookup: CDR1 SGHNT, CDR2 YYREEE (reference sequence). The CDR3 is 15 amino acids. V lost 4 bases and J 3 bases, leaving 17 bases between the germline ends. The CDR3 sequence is CASSGPRGALYEQYF. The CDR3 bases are TGTGCCAGCAGCGGCCCGCGGGGCGCTCTCTACGAGCAGTACTTC. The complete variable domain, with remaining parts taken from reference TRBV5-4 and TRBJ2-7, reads ETGVTQSPTHLIKTRGQQVTLRCSSQSGHNTVSWYQQALGQGPQFIFQYYREEENGRGNFPPRFSGLQFPNYSSELNVNALELDDSALYLCASSGPRGALYEQYFGPGTRLTVT.

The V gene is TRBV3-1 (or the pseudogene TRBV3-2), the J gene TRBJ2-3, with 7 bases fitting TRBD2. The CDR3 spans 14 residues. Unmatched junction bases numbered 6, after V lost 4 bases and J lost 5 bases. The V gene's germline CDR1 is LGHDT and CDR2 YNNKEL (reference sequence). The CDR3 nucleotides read TGTGCCAGCAGCCCCAGAACGGGGGGAGATACGCAGTATTTT. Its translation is CASSPRTGGDTQYF.

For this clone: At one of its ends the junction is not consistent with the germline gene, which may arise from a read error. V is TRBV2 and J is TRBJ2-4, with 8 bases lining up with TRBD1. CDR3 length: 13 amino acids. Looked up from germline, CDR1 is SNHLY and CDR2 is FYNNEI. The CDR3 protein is CASSEESRTGWHF. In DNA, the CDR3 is TGTGCCAGCAGTGAGGAATCGAGGACAGGGTGGCACTTC. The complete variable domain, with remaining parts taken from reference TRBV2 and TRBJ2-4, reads EPEVTQTPSHQVTQMGQEVILRCVPISNHLYFYWYRQILGQKVEFLVSFYNNEISEKSEIFDDQFSVERPDGSNFTLKIRSTKLEDSAMYFCASSEESRTGWHFGAGTRLSVL.

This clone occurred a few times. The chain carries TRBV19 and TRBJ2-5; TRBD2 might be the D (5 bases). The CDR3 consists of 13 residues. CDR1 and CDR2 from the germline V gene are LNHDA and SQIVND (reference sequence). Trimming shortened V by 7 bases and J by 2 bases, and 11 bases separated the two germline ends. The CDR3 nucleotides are TGTGCCAGTAAAGAGGGCGTTCAAGAGACCCAGTACTTC. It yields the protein CASKEGVQETQYF.

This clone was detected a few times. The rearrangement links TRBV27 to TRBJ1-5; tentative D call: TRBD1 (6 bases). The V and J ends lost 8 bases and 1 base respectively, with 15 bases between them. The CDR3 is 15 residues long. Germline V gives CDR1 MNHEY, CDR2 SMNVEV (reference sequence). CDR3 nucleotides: TGTGCCAGCTCTTCAGTTGGACAGAGCAATCAGCCCCAGCATTTT. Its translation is CASSSVGQSNQPQHF.

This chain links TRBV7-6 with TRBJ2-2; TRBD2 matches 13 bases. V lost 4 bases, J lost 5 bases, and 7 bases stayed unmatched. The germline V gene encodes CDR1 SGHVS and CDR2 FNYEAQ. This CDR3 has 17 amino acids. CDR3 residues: CASSSGTSGVGTGELFF. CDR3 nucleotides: TGTGCCAGCAGCTCAGGGACTAGCGGGGTCGGTACCGGGGAGCTGTTTTTT.

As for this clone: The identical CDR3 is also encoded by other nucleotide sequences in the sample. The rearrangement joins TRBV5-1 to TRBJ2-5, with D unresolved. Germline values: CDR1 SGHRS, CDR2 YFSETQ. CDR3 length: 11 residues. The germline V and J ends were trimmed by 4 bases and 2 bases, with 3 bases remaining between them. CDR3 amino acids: CASSQQETQYF. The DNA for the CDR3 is TGCGCCAGCAGCCAACAAGAGACCCAGTACTTC.

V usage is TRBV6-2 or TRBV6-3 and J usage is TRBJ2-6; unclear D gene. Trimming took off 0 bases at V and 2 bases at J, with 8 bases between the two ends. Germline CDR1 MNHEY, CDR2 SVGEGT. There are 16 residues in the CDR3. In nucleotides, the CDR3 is TGTGCCAGCAGTTACTCGAGATCTGCTGGGGCCAACGTCCTGACTTTC. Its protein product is CASSYSRSAGANVLTF.

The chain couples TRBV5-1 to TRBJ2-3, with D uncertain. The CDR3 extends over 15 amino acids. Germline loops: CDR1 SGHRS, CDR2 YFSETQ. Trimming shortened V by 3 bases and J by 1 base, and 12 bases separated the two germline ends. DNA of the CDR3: TGCGCCAGCAGCTGGGCAGGTACAGGCACAGATACGCAGTATTTT. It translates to CASSWAGTGTDTQYF.

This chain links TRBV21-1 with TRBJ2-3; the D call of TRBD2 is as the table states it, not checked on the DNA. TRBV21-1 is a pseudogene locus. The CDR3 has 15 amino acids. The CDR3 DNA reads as TGTGCCAGCAGCATAAGAGAAGGAGGCACAGATACGCAGTATTTT. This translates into CASSIREGGTDTQYF.

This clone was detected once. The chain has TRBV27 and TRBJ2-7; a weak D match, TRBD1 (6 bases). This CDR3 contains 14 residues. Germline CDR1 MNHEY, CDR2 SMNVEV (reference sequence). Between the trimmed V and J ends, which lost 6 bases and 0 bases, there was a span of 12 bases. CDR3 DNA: TGTGCCAGCAGCCTCGTGGACAGCTCCTACGAGCAGTACTTC. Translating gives CASSLVDSSYEQYF.